This TCR beta chain appears in the sequencing data of a study of blood T cell repertoires in COVID-19. Study-wide background: The origin of the acute and convalescent COVID-19 samples was the United States, Italy and Spain.

Original processing notes: Nucleated cell counts were estimated from reference gene primer amplification. Measured with immunoSEQ multiplex PCR; TCRdb has only the in-frame clones, and not every one. That table gives V, J and clone size, and the DNA gave D and trimming. The sample consists of around 250,000 clones, roughly nine tenths of them appearing once. CDR3 size: 13 residues. Trimming cost V 2 bases and J 5 bases, with 10 bases left between them. Looked up from germline, CDR1 is SGHAT and CDR2 is FQNNGV. This clonotype originated in a man aged 60-69 years with acute or convalescent COVID-19. The genes are TRBV11-2 and TRBJ2-7; D perhaps matches TRBD1 (5 bases). Sample: peripheral blood. The chain's CDR3 is CASSLSGNDEQYF. The CDR3 DNA reads as TGTGCCAGCAGCTTATCAGGGAACGACGAGCAGTACTTC. The full variable domain, with the rest looked up from reference TRBV11-2 and TRBJ2-7, is EAGVAQSPRYKIIEKRQSVAFWCNPISGHATLYWYQQILGQGPKLLIQFQNNGVVDDSQLPKDRFSAERLKGVDSTLKIQPAKLEDSAVYLCASSLSGNDEQYFGPGTRLTVT.